The 9 T cell receptor beta chains presented below share a single source sample, sequenced in a study of shared clonotypes between healthy human individuals. The data were produced by immunoSEQ multiplex PCR, yet TCRdb's version contains in-frame clones alone and is incomplete. The data hold roughly 2.6 million clones, with roughly 92% observed a single time. The sequenced sample consisted of naive CD4+ T cells sorted from blood. Subset in this sample: CD45RA+ positively selected. The receptor set was obtained from a man between 18 and 29 years old in good health.

The chain combines TRBV5-1 with TRBJ2-1, with 10 bases that match TRBD1. V was clipped by 0 bases and J by 6 bases; unmatched bases: 6. The CDR3 runs 16 residues. Germline lookup yields CDR1 SGHRS and CDR2 YFSETQ. The CDR3, as DNA: TGCGCCAGCAGCTTGGGAGGGACAGGGGCCGGCAATGAGCAGTTCTTC. As protein: CASSLGGTGAGNEQFF.

The V gene is TRBV5-6, the J gene TRBJ2-5; 10 nucleotides agree with TRBD2. The ends lost 0 bases at V and 1 base at J; junction bases unmatched: 0. The germline V gene encodes CDR1 SGHDT and CDR2 YYEEEE. There are 15 residues in the CDR3. CDR3 residues: CASSLASGGQETQYF. The CDR3 DNA follows: TGTGCCAGCAGCTTGGCTAGCGGGGGCCAAGAGACCCAGTACTTC.

The chain employs TRBV4-1 and TRBJ2-1; 9 nucleotides agree with TRBD2. The CDR3 has 16 amino acids. CDR1 MGHRA and CDR2 YSYEKL come from the germline V gene. V shed 3 bases and J 5 bases; nucleotides not matched to a gene: 8. The chain's CDR3 is CASSQSLAGTNNEQFF. The DNA for the CDR3 is TGCGCCAGCAGCCAGTCGCTAGCGGGGACAAACAATGAGCAGTTCTTC.

On this clone itself: At one of its ends the junction is not consistent with the germline gene, which may arise from a read error. V and J are TRBV10-1 and TRBJ2-5, with D perhaps TRBD2 (6 bases). The CDR3 length is 13 residues. Germline lookup yields CDR1 WNHNN and CDR2 SYGVQD (reference sequence). The CDR3 nucleotides read TGCGTCAGCTCCCGGGGGAACCAAGAGACCCAGTACTTC. It is translated as CVSSRGNQETQYF.

This sequence joins TRBV7-9 and TRBJ2-1; D is perhaps TRBD1 (5 bases). The CDR3 totals 17 residues. Germline assignment: CDR1 SEHNR and CDR2 FQNEAQ (reference sequence). The V end was cut by 4 bases, the J end by 8 bases, with 24 bases between. The CDR3: CASSSIGWQGGDDEQFF. CDR3 in DNA: TGTGCCAGCAGCTCTATTGGGTGGCAGGGTGGAGACGATGAGCAGTTCTTC.

The gene calls are TRBV2 and TRBJ2-3; TRBD2 matches 10 bases. The CDR3 is made up of 16 amino acids. Germline lookup yields CDR1 SNHLY and CDR2 FYNNEI. Trimming removed 6 bases from V and 2 bases from J; junction bases left unmatched: 8. The CDR3 DNA sequence: TGTGCCAGCAGGCCGACAGCGGGGGGGCTCACAGATACGCAGTATTTT. Its protein is CASRPTAGGLTDTQYF.

The V gene is TRBV28, the J gene TRBJ1-4; D not certain. The length of the CDR3 is 15 residues. V dropped 4 bases and J dropped 0 bases, with 9 bases sitting between them. In germline, CDR1 is MDHEN, CDR2 SYDVKM. The CDR3 nucleotides are TGTGCCAGCAGTTCCCCTATCCCAACTAATGAAAAACTGTTTTTT. Translation: CASSSPIPTNEKLFF.

The chain carries TRBV12-5 and TRBJ2-7; 7 bases map to TRBD2. CDR3 length: 12 residues. The V gene's germline CDR1 is LGHNT and CDR2 FRNRAP. Losses at the gene ends were 3 bases for V and 6 bases for J; bases not matched to a gene: 2. This CDR3 is CASGFGEGEQYF. For the CDR3, the DNA is TGTGCTAGTGGTTTTGGGGAGGGCGAGCAGTACTTC.

For this clone: Other DNA sequences in the same sample also yield this CDR3. The chain is built from TRBV5-1 and TRBJ2-2, with 7 bases identical to TRBD1. The germline V gene has CDR1 SGHRS and CDR2 YFSETQ. V lost 0 bases, J lost 4 bases, and 3 bases stayed unmatched. This CDR3 is built from 15 residues. The CDR3 DNA follows: TGCGCCAGCAGCTTGGGACAGGGATCCACCGGGGAGCTGTTTTTT. Protein product: CASSLGQGSTGELFF. Together with reference TRBV5-1 and TRBJ2-2, the CDR3 gives the full variable domain: KAGVTQTPRYLIKTRGQQVTLSCSPISGHRSVSWYQQTPGQGLQFLFEYFSETQRNKGNFPGRFSGRQFSNSRSEMNVSTLELGDSALYLCASSLGQGSTGELFFGEGSRLTVL.